This T cell receptor (beta chain) came from a study of T cell repertoires in cytomegalovirus infection (dated by TCRdb to the late 2010s). Background on the whole study: The peptide stimulations were aimed at well-studied HLA-B-restricted epitopes as well as recently identified HLA-C-restricted CMV epitopes, whose presentation resists viral immunomodulation. Because public TCR beta signatures pointed to carriage of CMV infection together with the matching HLA type, the HLA type of each donor mattered for the analysis.

The instrument was an Illumina HiSeq 1500. TCRdb reworked the public reads: Q25 trimming with fastp, MiXCR clone assembly, productive beta chains retained. For every CDR3 protein sequence, its rows merge into one entry that carries the most common genes and DNA. The sample table records a few hundred thousand distinct CDR3 sequences; roughly 28% of these occur just once. The ten largest clones represent 20% of the sample. As to this clonotype: The antigen this receptor binds is unknown. No base-level quality is on record; no much larger clone is a single base apart.

Broad study findings and their caveats: The ex vivo response was dominated by HLA-C-restricted CMV-specific TCR beta clonotypes, which also provided the single most frequent clonotype in two of eight donors. Carriers of CMV infection plus the relevant HLA type were discriminated by the cumulative frequency of public TCR beta family members in the study cohort and in an independent roughly 350-donor cohort.

According to the study, the label for this sample's treatment or condition signals: in vitro stimulation with specific CMV peptide epitopes to enrich CMV-specific T cells. Taken from cysteine to phenylalanine, the CDR3 has 15 residues. The kept DNA is CDR3 alone, 45 bases in frame from the first base. Relative to germline, V is 3 bases shorter and J is 2 bases shorter, with 10 bases between their ends. Sequences SGHVS (CDR1) and FQNEAQ (CDR2) are obtained from the germline V gene. The starting material was cultured PBMCs, obtained from culture after CMV antigen stimulation. This clonotype originated in a human donor in good health (CMV status not recorded). Some clones in this sample may be carry-over from other donors' samples. The chain is made from TRBV7-8 and TRBJ2-2; the D gene is possibly TRBD1 or TRBD2, with 5 bases matching each. CDR3 sequence: CASSLGRVNTGELFF. The DNA reads as follows: TGTGCCAGCAGCTTGGGGCGGGTTAACACCGGGGAGCTGTTTTTT.